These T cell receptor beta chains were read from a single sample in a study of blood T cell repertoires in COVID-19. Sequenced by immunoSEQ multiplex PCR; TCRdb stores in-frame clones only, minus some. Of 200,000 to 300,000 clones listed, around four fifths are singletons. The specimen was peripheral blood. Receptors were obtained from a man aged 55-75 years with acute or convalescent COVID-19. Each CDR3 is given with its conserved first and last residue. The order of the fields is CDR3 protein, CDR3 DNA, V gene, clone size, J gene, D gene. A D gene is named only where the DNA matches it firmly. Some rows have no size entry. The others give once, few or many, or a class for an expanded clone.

CDR3 protein: CASSLDPTPRSGTYTQYF; CDR3 DNA: TGCGCCAGCAGCTTGGATCCAACCCCGAGGAGCGGGACCTATACGCAGTATTTT; V gene: TRBV5-1; clone size: NA; J gene: TRBJ2-3; D gene: TRBD2
CDR3 protein: CASSADRFTEAFF; CDR3 DNA: TGTGCCAGCAGTGCCGACAGGTTCACTGAAGCTTTCTTT; V gene: TRBV6-6; clone size: NA; J gene: TRBJ1-1; D gene: NA
CDR3 protein: CASKRTSGGATDTQYF; CDR3 DNA: TGTGCCAGCAAAAGGACTAGCGGGGGGGCAACAGATACGCAGTATTTT; V gene: TRBV6-6; clone size: NA; J gene: TRBJ2-3; D gene: TRBD2
CDR3 protein: CASSDSGTSGGEGNSYEQYF; CDR3 DNA: TGTGCCAGCAGTGACTCGGGGACTAGCGGGGGCGAGGGGAACTCCTACGAGCAGTACTTC; V gene: TRBV6-4; clone size: NA; J gene: TRBJ2-7; D gene: TRBD2
CDR3 protein: CASSEDRGIYEQYF; CDR3 DNA: TGTGCCAGCAGTGAAGACAGGGGTATTTACGAGCAGTACTTC; V gene: TRBV2; clone size: NA; J gene: TRBJ2-7; D gene: TRBD1
CDR3 protein: CASSQAVTGYEQYF; CDR3 DNA: TGCGCCAGCAGCCAAGCGGTTACTGGCTACGAGCAGTACTTC; V gene: TRBV4-3; clone size: NA; J gene: TRBJ2-7; D gene: NA
CDR3 protein: CASSQVRDGELFF; CDR3 DNA: TGTGCCAGCAGCCAAGTACGGGACGGGGAGCTGTTTTTT; V gene: TRBV14; clone size: NA; J gene: TRBJ2-2; D gene: NA
CDR3 protein: CASSLMGDRGYGYTF; CDR3 DNA: TGTGCCAGCAGCTTAATGGGGGACAGGGGGTATGGCTACACCTTC; V gene: TRBV7-9; clone size: NA; J gene: TRBJ1-2; D gene: TRBD1
CDR3 protein: CAIVEGTEAFF; CDR3 DNA: TGTGCCATTGTAGAGGGCACTGAAGCTTTCTTT; V gene: TRBV10-3; clone size: NA; J gene: TRBJ1-1; D gene: NA
CDR3 protein: CASSPIAGGPYEQYF; CDR3 DNA: TGTGCCAGCTCACCGATAGCGGGAGGCCCCTACGAGCAGTACTTC; V gene: TRBV18; clone size: NA; J gene: TRBJ2-7; D gene: TRBD2
CDR3 protein: CSVEGPAGVTDTQYF; CDR3 DNA: TGCAGCGTTGAAGGTCCAGCGGGAGTGACAGATACGCAGTATTTT; V gene: TRBV29-1; clone size: NA; J gene: TRBJ2-3; D gene: TRBD2
CDR3 protein: CASSLPLEKLFF; CDR3 DNA: TGTGCCAGCAGCTTACCTCTGGAAAAACTGTTTTTT; V gene: TRBV11-2; clone size: NA; J gene: TRBJ1-4; D gene: NA
CDR3 protein: CASSRAVNTEAFF; CDR3 DNA: TGTGCCAGCTCCCGAGCGGTGAACACTGAAGCTTTCTTT; V gene: TRBV2; clone size: NA; J gene: TRBJ1-1; D gene: NA
CDR3 protein: CASSAGQSSYNEQFF; CDR3 DNA: TGTGCCAGCAGTGCCGGACAGAGCTCCTACAATGAGCAGTTCTTC; V gene: TRBV6-2/TRBV6-3; clone size: NA; J gene: TRBJ2-1; D gene: NA
CDR3 protein: CATSSYTLGLGGNEQFF; CDR3 DNA: TGTGCCACCAGCTCTTACACGTTGGGGCTGGGGGGTAATGAGCAGTTCTTC; V gene: TRBV15; clone size: NA; J gene: TRBJ2-1; D gene: NA
CDR3 protein: CASSHRQGRYEQYF; CDR3 DNA: TGTGCCAGTAGCCACCGACAGGGCCGATACGAGCAGTACTTC; V gene: TRBV19; clone size: once; J gene: TRBJ2-7; D gene: TRBD1
CDR3 protein: CASSTASGSSLYEQYF; CDR3 DNA: TGTGCCAGCAGCACCGCTAGCGGGAGTTCCTTATACGAGCAGTACTTC; V gene: TRBV7-6; clone size: NA; J gene: TRBJ2-7; D gene: TRBD2
CDR3 protein: CASSFIGNTEAFF; CDR3 DNA: TGTGCCAGCAGCTTTATCGGGAACACTGAAGCTTTCTTT; V gene: TRBV6-6; clone size: NA; J gene: TRBJ1-1; D gene: NA
CDR3 protein: CASKLSGNTGELFF; CDR3 DNA: TGTGCCAGCAAACTAAGCGGGAACACCGGGGAGCTGTTTTTT; V gene: TRBV7-9; clone size: NA; J gene: TRBJ2-2; D gene: NA
CDR3 protein: CASSLALRDEQYF; CDR3 DNA: TGTGCCAGCAGCTTAGCGCTTCGGGACGAGCAGTACTTC; V gene: TRBV7-2; clone size: once; J gene: TRBJ2-7; D gene: NA
CDR3 protein: CASSLGGGFTGELFF; CDR3 DNA: TGTGCCAGCAGCTTAGGCGGGGGTTTCACCGGGGAGCTGTTTTTT; V gene: TRBV11-2; clone size: NA; J gene: TRBJ2-2; D gene: TRBD2
CDR3 protein: CASSPTSTDTQYF; CDR3 DNA: TGTGCCAGCAGCCCGACTAGCACAGATACGCAGTATTTT; V gene: TRBV3-1/TRBV3-2; clone size: NA; J gene: TRBJ2-3; D gene: NA
CDR3 protein: CASSPRQGMETEAFF; CDR3 DNA: TGTGCCAGCAGCCCAAGACAGGGTATGGAAACTGAAGCTTTCTTT; V gene: TRBV7-2; clone size: NA; J gene: TRBJ1-1; D gene: TRBD1
CDR3 protein: CASSPYSQGVSNQPQHF; CDR3 DNA: TGTGCCAGCAGTCCTTATTCCCAGGGGGTTAGCAATCAGCCCCAGCATTTT; V gene: TRBV6-6; clone size: NA; J gene: TRBJ1-5; D gene: TRBD1
CDR3 protein: CASSIDMSSYNSPLHF; CDR3 DNA: TGTGCCAGTAGTATAGACATGAGCTCCTATAATTCACCCCTCCACTTT; V gene: TRBV19; clone size: few; J gene: TRBJ1-6; D gene: NA
CDR3 protein: CASSILAGGTYEQYF; CDR3 DNA: TGTGCCAGTAGTATCTTAGCGGGAGGGACCTACGAGCAGTACTTC; V gene: TRBV19; clone size: NA; J gene: TRBJ2-7; D gene: TRBD2
CDR3 protein: CASSQDLRAQYF; CDR3 DNA: TGTGCCAGCAGCCAAGACTTACGGGCCCAGTACTTC; V gene: TRBV3-1/TRBV3-2; clone size: NA; J gene: TRBJ2-5; D gene: NA
CDR3 protein: CASSRVPGEPGELFF; CDR3 DNA: TGTGCCAGCAGCCGGGTGCCAGGGGAACCCGGGGAGCTGTTTTTT; V gene: TRBV9; clone size: NA; J gene: TRBJ2-2; D gene: NA
CDR3 protein: CSVAGAPANYGYTF; CDR3 DNA: TGCAGCGTAGCAGGGGCCCCAGCTAACTATGGCTACACCTTC; V gene: TRBV29-1; clone size: NA; J gene: TRBJ1-2; D gene: NA
CDR3 protein: CASSQSRWQGGELFF; CDR3 DNA: TGTGCCAGCAGCCAATCAAGATGGCAGGGAGGGGAGCTGTTTTTT; V gene: TRBV14; clone size: few; J gene: TRBJ2-2; D gene: NA
CDR3 protein: CASSMGQGYTIYF; CDR3 DNA: TGTGCCAGCAGCATGGGACAGGGCTACACCATATATTTT; V gene: TRBV9; clone size: NA; J gene: TRBJ1-3; D gene: TRBD1
CDR3 protein: CASSELGQPTDTQYF; CDR3 DNA: TGTGCCAGCAGTGAATTGGGACAGCCCACAGATACGCAGTATTTT; V gene: TRBV25-1; clone size: NA; J gene: TRBJ2-3; D gene: TRBD1
CDR3 protein: CASRPSGGMGQNSPLHF; CDR3 DNA: TGTGCCAGCAGACCGTCAGGGGGTATGGGGCAGAATTCACCCCTCCACTTT; V gene: TRBV3-1/TRBV3-2; clone size: NA; J gene: TRBJ1-6; D gene: TRBD1
CDR3 protein: CASSQDRGGDTQYF; CDR3 DNA: TGCGCCAGCAGCCAAGATAGGGGGGGAGATACGCAGTATTTT; V gene: TRBV4-3; clone size: NA; J gene: TRBJ2-3; D gene: NA
CDR3 protein: CASSLSGGGYTF; CDR3 DNA: TGTGCCAGCAGCTTATCTGGGGGCGGCTACACCTTC; V gene: TRBV7-9; clone size: NA; J gene: TRBJ1-2; D gene: NA
CDR3 protein: CASSPTRGGSNTGELFF; CDR3 DNA: TGTGCCAGCTCGCCAACGAGGGGGGGCTCGAACACCGGGGAGCTGTTTTTT; V gene: TRBV18; clone size: NA; J gene: TRBJ2-2; D gene: NA
CDR3 protein: CASISRGRFTDTQYF; CDR3 DNA: TGTGCCAGCATCTCTAGGGGCAGGTTCACAGATACGCAGTATTTT; V gene: TRBV28; clone size: once; J gene: TRBJ2-3; D gene: NA
CDR3 protein: CATSTGAGHTGELFF; CDR3 DNA: TGTGCCACCTCGACAGGGGCGGGACACACCGGGGAGCTGTTTTTT; V gene: TRBV15; clone size: few; J gene: TRBJ2-2; D gene: TRBD1
CDR3 protein: CASSRDQRQTQYF; CDR3 DNA: TGTGCCAGCAGCCGAGACCAGCGCCAGACCCAGTACTTC; V gene: TRBV7-6; clone size: NA; J gene: TRBJ2-5; D gene: NA
CDR3 protein: CASGAGAYEQYF; CDR3 DNA: TGTGCCTCAGGCGCAGGGGCCTACGAGCAGTACTTC; V gene: TRBV5-6; clone size: NA; J gene: TRBJ2-7; D gene: NA
CDR3 protein: CASSQGPLGGSQETQYF; CDR3 DNA: TGCGCCAGCAGCCAAGGTCCTCTTGGCGGGAGCCAAGAGACCCAGTACTTC; V gene: TRBV4-3; clone size: NA; J gene: TRBJ2-5; D gene: TRBD2
CDR3 protein: CASSQVGSGGLSDTQYF; CDR3 DNA: TGTGCCAGCAGCCAAGTAGGCAGCGGGGGGTTGTCAGATACGCAGTATTTT; V gene: TRBV3-1/TRBV3-2; clone size: NA; J gene: TRBJ2-3; D gene: TRBD2
CDR3 protein: CASSPRLGGDYGYTF; CDR3 DNA: TGTGCCAGCAGCCCGCGACTAGGGGGGGACTATGGCTACACCTTC; V gene: TRBV7-9; clone size: few; J gene: TRBJ1-2; D gene: NA
CDR3 protein: CASSLGQIATNEKLFF; CDR3 DNA: TGCGCCAGCAGCTTGGGGCAGATCGCAACTAATGAAAAACTGTTTTTT; V gene: TRBV5-1; clone size: NA; J gene: TRBJ1-4; D gene: NA
CDR3 protein: CASSNGGTGGYEQYF; CDR3 DNA: TGTGCCAGCAGTAACGGCGGGACAGGGGGCTACGAGCAGTACTTC; V gene: TRBV6-2/TRBV6-3; clone size: NA; J gene: TRBJ2-7; D gene: TRBD1
CDR3 protein: CASSLDLSGGQETQYF; CDR3 DNA: TGTGCCAGCAGTTTAGATCTTAGCGGGGGTCAAGAGACCCAGTACTTC; V gene: TRBV28; clone size: NA; J gene: TRBJ2-5; D gene: TRBD2
CDR3 protein: CAWSPQGAPLHF; CDR3 DNA: TGTGCCTGGAGTCCGCAGGGCGCACCCCTCCACTTT; V gene: TRBV30; clone size: NA; J gene: TRBJ1-6; D gene: NA
CDR3 protein: CASSDGARPLRDYGYTF; CDR3 DNA: TGTGCCAGCAGCGATGGAGCCAGACCCCTTAGAGACTATGGCTACACCTTC; V gene: TRBV5-6; clone size: NA; J gene: TRBJ1-2; D gene: NA
CDR3 protein: CASSGPQRVTNEKLFF; CDR3 DNA: TGTGCCAGCAGTGGACCCCAGCGGGTTACGAATGAAAAACTGTTTTTT; V gene: TRBV2; clone size: NA; J gene: TRBJ1-4; D gene: NA
CDR3 protein: CASSSRGGAANSPLHF; CDR3 DNA: TGTGCCAGCAGCTCTAGAGGGGGGGCCGCGAATTCACCCCTCCACTTT; V gene: TRBV7-3; clone size: few; J gene: TRBJ1-6; D gene: NA
CDR3 protein: CSVEPTQKAFF; CDR3 DNA: TGCAGCGTTGAACCGACACAGAAAGCTTTCTTT; V gene: TRBV29-1; clone size: NA; J gene: TRBJ1-1; D gene: NA
CDR3 protein: CASSYSGTGSGNTIYF; CDR3 DNA: TGTGCCAGCAGTTACTCTGGGACAGGGTCCGGAAACACCATATATTTT; V gene: TRBV6-5; clone size: NA; J gene: TRBJ1-3; D gene: TRBD1